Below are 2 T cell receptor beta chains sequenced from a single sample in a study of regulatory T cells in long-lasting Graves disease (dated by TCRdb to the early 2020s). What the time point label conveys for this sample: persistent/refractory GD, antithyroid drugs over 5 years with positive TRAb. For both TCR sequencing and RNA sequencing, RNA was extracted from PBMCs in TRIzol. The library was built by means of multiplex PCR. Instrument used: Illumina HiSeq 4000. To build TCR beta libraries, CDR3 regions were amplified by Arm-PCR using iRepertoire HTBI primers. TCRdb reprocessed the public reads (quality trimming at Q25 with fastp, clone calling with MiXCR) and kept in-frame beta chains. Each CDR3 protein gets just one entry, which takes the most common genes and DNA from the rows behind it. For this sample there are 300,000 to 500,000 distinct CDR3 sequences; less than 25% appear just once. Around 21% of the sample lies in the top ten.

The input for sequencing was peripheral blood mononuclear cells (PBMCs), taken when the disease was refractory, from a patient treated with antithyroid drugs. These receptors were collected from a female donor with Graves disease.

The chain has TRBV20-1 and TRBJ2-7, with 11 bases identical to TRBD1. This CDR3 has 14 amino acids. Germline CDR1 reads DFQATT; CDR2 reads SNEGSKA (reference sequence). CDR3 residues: CSRSGTGGSYEQYF. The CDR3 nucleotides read TGCAGCAGATCCGGGACAGGGGGCTCCTACGAGCAGTACTTC.

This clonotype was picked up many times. Written as DNA, the CDR3 is TGTGCCAGCAGTATGGGGTTGAACACTGAAGCTTTCTTT. It is translated as CASSMGLNTEAFF. The V and J genes are TRBV6-1 and TRBJ1-1; D ambiguous. The CDR3 covers 13 residues. Trimming cost V 5 bases and J 0 bases, with 7 bases left between them. CDR1 and CDR2 from the germline V gene are MNHNS and SASEGT.